This is a list of T cell receptor beta chains from one sample in a study of cytomegalovirus exposure and HLA in healthy donors. Here immunoSEQ multiplex PCR was the method, and the copy in TCRdb shows in-frame clones only, minus some. The table shows about 160,000 clones, with 82% occurring only once. Sequencing input: PBMCs. The receptors were gathered from a girl aged 5-17 years in good health and CMV-seropositive. The CDR3 runs from the conserved cysteine through the conserved F or W. A D gene is named only where the DNA matches it firmly. Not all rows give a size; the values are once, few, many and, for expanded clones, a class.

v_call	d_call	j_call	clone_size	cdr3_aa	cdr3_nt
TRBV7-9	TRBD1	TRBJ1-2	-	CASSLGNRGDYGYTF	TGTGCCAGCAGCTTAGGGAACAGGGGAGACTATGGCTACACCTTC
TRBV2	-	TRBJ2-2	-	CASSAPTYTGELFF	TGTGCCAGCAGTGCCCCTACCTACACCGGGGAGCTGTTTTTT
TRBV5-4	-	TRBJ2-2	-	CASSLPRLDNTGELFF	TGTGCCAGCAGCTTGCCCCGACTCGATAACACCGGGGAGCTGTTTTTT
TRBV6-5	TRBD2	TRBJ2-1	-	CASTLAGAGYNGQFF	TGTGCCAGCACGCTAGCGGGAGCTGGATACAATGGGCAGTTCTTC
TRBV6-6	-	TRBJ1-1	-	CASSSYREGHTEAFF	TGTGCCAGCAGTTCTTACAGGGAGGGGCACACTGAAGCTTTCTTT
TRBV29-1	TRBD2	TRBJ2-3	-	CSVEGGVSSTDTQYF	TGCAGCGTTGAGGGAGGGGTGTCTAGCACAGATACGCAGTATTTT
TRBV5-4	-	TRBJ2-7	-	CASSLDGGKQYF	TGTGCCAGCAGCCTGGATGGGGGGAAGCAGTACTTC
TRBV29-1	TRBD1	TRBJ1-1	-	CSVVRQGNTEAFF	TGCAGCGTTGTAAGACAGGGTAACACTGAAGCTTTCTTT
TRBV6-1	TRBD1	TRBJ2-1	-	CATQGAGNEQFF	TGTGCCACGCAGGGGGCGGGGAATGAGCAGTTCTTC
TRBV27	-	TRBJ2-2	-	CASSFRTAGELFF	TGTGCCAGCAGTTTTAGGACAGCCGGGGAGCTGTTTTTT
TRBV5-4	TRBD1	TRBJ2-5	-	CASSLMDRGKETQYF	TGTGCCAGCAGCTTAATGGACAGGGGAAAAGAGACCCAGTACTTC
TRBV5-1	-	TRBJ2-3	once	CASSSRERRDTQYF	TGCGCCAGCAGCTCCCGGGAGCGTAGGGATACGCAGTATTTT
TRBV13	TRBD2	TRBJ2-3	-	CASSFSGKVDTQYF	TGTGCCAGCAGCTTTAGCGGGAAGGTAGATACGCAGTATTTT
TRBV14	-	TRBJ1-1	-	CASSQSPTQAAEAFF	TGTGCCAGCAGCCAGTCCCCAACTCAGGCCGCTGAAGCTTTCTTT
TRBV7-2	TRBD1	TRBJ1-2	-	CASSGRTGNGYTF	TGTGCCAGCAGCGGGAGGACAGGGAATGGCTACACCTTC
TRBV28	-	TRBJ2-1	-	CASSPGGRNEQFF	TGTGCCAGCAGCCCAGGGGGGAGAAATGAGCAGTTCTTC
TRBV7-6	TRBD1	TRBJ1-3	-	CASSPGPPGQRDTIYF	TGTGCCAGCAGCCCGGGCCCACCGGGACAGAGGGACACCATATATTTT
TRBV7-3	-	TRBJ2-5	-	CASSLTGEVETQYF	TGTGCCAGCAGCTTAACAGGGGAAGTGGAGACCCAGTACTTC
TRBV29-1	-	TRBJ2-5	-	CSAQASETQYF	TGCAGCGCTCAGGCTAGCGAGACCCAGTACTTC
TRBV15	-	TRBJ2-3	-	CATSRVQGTDTQYF	TGTGCCACCAGCAGAGTTCAGGGAACAGATACGCAGTATTTT
TRBV9	-	TRBJ2-7	-	CASSVDHSSYEQYF	TGTGCCAGCAGCGTAGATCACAGCTCCTACGAGCAGTACTTC
TRBV19	TRBD2	TRBJ2-1	-	CASSPSGGANEQFF	TGTGCCAGTAGCCCTAGCGGGGGGGCCAATGAGCAGTTCTTC
TRBV4-2	TRBD2	TRBJ2-3	-	CASSQGGEGGSPTDTQYF	TGTGCCAGCAGCCAAGGTGGGGAGGGCGGGAGTCCCACAGATACGCAGTATTTT
TRBV7-2	TRBD1	TRBJ2-7	-	CASSLVSGGYEQYF	TGTGCCAGCAGCTTAGTGTCAGGGGGCTACGAGCAGTACTTC
TRBV7-6	-	TRBJ2-7	-	CASSLPGASGEQYF	TGTGCCAGCAGCTTACCGGGAGCTTCTGGGGAGCAGTACTTC
TRBV7-9	-	TRBJ1-5	-	CASSLQGDQPQHF	TGTGCCAGCAGCTTACAGGGTGATCAGCCCCAGCATTTT
TRBV10-2	-	TRBJ1-2	-	CASSDGQGDGYTF	TGCGCCAGCAGTGATGGGCAGGGTGATGGCTACACCTTC
TRBV20-1	TRBD2	TRBJ2-1	-	CTVGRLYEQFF	TGCACAGTCGGGAGGCTCTATGAGCAGTTCTTC
TRBV14	-	TRBJ2-1	-	CASSQIAGITNEQFF	TGTGCCAGCAGCCAAATCGCGGGGATCACCAATGAGCAGTTCTTC
TRBV4-3	-	TRBJ2-1	-	CASSQDRGHVYNEQFF	TGCGCCAGCAGCCAAGATAGGGGACACGTATACAATGAGCAGTTCTTC
TRBV7-2	-	TRBJ2-5	-	CASSPGQIETQYF	TGTGCCAGCAGCCCCGGACAGATAGAGACCCAGTACTTC
TRBV19	TRBD1	TRBJ1-5	-	CAGHKGTGFDQPQHF	TGTGCCGGCCATAAGGGGACAGGGTTCGATCAGCCCCAGCATTTT
TRBV14	-	TRBJ2-2	-	CASSQNPWPDGELFF	TGTGCCAGCAGCCAAAACCCTTGGCCCGACGGGGAGCTGTTTTTT
TRBV25-1	TRBD1	TRBJ1-2	few	CASSEPGQGNYGYTF	TGTGCCAGCAGTGAGCCGGGACAGGGTAACTATGGCTACACCTTC
TRBV6-4	-	TRBJ2-2	-	CASSDSPPGTGELFF	TGTGCCAGCAGTGACTCGCCCCCGGGCACCGGGGAGCTGTTTTTT
TRBV7-2	TRBD2	TRBJ2-5	few	CASSLTRRGQETQYF	TGTGCCAGCAGCTTGACTAGGCGGGGGCAAGAGACCCAGTACTTC
TRBV11-2	-	TRBJ2-4	-	CASSFSAKNIQYF	TGTGCCAGCAGCTTCAGTGCCAAAAACATTCAGTACTTC
TRBV7-2	TRBD1	TRBJ1-2	-	CASSEGQGYGYTF	TGTGCCAGCAGCGAAGGACAGGGTTATGGCTACACCTTC
TRBV5-1	-	TRBJ2-7	-	CASSLQREGRSWGEQYF	TGCGCCAGCAGCTTGCAGCGCGAGGGCAGGAGCTGGGGAGAGCAGTACTTC
TRBV5-1	TRBD1	TRBJ1-2	few	CASSRGTGATPGYGYTF	TGCGCCAGCAGCCGCGGGACAGGGGCCACTCCGGGCTATGGCTACACCTTC
TRBV6-5	-	TRBJ2-2	-	CASSRQGGTGELFF	TGTGCCAGCAGTCGGCAGGGGGGAACCGGGGAGCTGTTTTTT
TRBV27	TRBD2	TRBJ2-7	-	CASSLRLAGGPYEQYF	TGTGCCAGCAGTTTGCGGCTAGCGGGGGGGCCATACGAGCAGTACTTC
TRBV4-2	TRBD2	TRBJ2-1	-	CASSSVLAGLNEQFF	TGTGCCAGCAGCAGCGTCCTAGCGGGATTGAATGAGCAGTTCTTC
TRBV6-5	-	TRBJ2-1	few	CASSYSEASNEQFF	TGTGCCAGCAGTTACTCGGAGGCTAGCAATGAGCAGTTCTTC
TRBV27	TRBD1	TRBJ2-7	-	CASRLDRVEVGEQYF	TGTGCCAGCAGACTAGACAGGGTGGAAGTCGGTGAGCAGTACTTC
TRBV5-1	TRBD1	TRBJ2-7	-	CASSLGDREVREQYF	TGCGCCAGCAGCTTGGGGGACAGGGAGGTTCGCGAGCAGTACTTC